This note documents a single T cell receptor (beta chain) sequence. The antigen remains undetermined. These data are taken from a study of blood T cells in healthy people across ages. The study, taken as a whole, reports: Long-lived donors exceeded aged donors in naive CD4+ cells and diversity.

A J-beta primer mix and a sample-barcoded 5' primer were used in a second PCR of roughly 6 to 12 cycles. Via MiXCR, TCRdb re-called the 5' RACE reads, giving one row per CDR3 protein. Seen here are roughly 2 million distinct CDR3 sequences, around 48% observed once, and the top ten hold 2.1%. Isolating PBMCs gave at least 6.5 million of these cells per sample. Trimming pared 5 bases from V and 7 bases from J, leaving 4 bases between. This CDR3 contains 10 residues. Germline CDR1 MDHEN, CDR2 SYDVKM. This receptor was identified in a woman between 40 and 50 years old in good health. This chain uses TRBV28 with TRBJ2-3, with D unresolved. Sample: blood. As DNA, the CDR3 is TGTGCCAGCAGTCAGAATACGCAGTATTTT. This translates into CASSQNTQYF.